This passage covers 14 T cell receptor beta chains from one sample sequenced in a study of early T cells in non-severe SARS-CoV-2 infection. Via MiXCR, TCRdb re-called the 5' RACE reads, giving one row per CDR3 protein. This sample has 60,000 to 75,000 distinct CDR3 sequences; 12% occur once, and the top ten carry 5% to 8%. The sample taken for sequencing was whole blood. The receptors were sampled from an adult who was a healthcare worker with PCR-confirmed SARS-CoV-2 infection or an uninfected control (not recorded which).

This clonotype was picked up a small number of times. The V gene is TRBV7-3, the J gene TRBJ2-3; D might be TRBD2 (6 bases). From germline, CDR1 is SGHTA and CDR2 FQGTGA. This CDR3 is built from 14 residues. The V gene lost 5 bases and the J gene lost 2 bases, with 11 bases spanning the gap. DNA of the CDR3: TGTGCCAGCAGCGCGACTAGAGTCACAGATACGCAGTATTTT. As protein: CASSATRVTDTQYF.

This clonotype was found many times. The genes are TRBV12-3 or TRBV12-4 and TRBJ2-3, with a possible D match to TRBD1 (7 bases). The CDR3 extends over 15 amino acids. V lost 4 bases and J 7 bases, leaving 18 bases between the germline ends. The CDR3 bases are TGTGCCAGCAGTTCCCCCGGCGCGGGACAGAATACGCAGTATTTT. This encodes CASSSPGAGQNTQYF.

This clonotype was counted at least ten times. CDR3 sequence: CASSNRQGPSETQYF. In DNA, the CDR3 is TGTGCCAGCAGCAACCGACAGGGTCCAAGCGAGACCCAGTACTTC. This chain uses TRBV7-8 with TRBJ2-5; 7 bases match TRBD1. In germline, CDR1 is SGHVS, CDR2 FQNEAQ. The V segment lost 5 bases and the J segment 5 bases; nucleotides outside the gene matches: 11. This CDR3 spans 15 amino acids.

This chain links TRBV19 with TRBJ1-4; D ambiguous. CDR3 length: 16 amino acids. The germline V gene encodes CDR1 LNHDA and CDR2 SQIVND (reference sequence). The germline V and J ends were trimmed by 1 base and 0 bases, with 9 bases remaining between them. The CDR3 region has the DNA TGTGCCAGTAGTATAGTCGGCGGCACAACTAATGAAAAACTGTTTTTT. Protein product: CASSIVGGTTNEKLFF.

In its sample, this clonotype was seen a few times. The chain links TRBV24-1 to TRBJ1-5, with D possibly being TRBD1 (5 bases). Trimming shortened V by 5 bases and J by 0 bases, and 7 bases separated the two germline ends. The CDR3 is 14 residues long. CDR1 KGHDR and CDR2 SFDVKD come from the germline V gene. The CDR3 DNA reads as TGTGCCACCAGTGGAGGACATAGCAATCAGCCCCAGCATTTT. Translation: CATSGGHSNQPQHF.

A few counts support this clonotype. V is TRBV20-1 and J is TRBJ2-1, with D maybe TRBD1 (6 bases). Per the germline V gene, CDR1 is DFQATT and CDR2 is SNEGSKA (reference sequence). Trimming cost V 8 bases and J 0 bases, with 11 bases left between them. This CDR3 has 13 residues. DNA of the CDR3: TGCAGTTCAGGGGAGAGCTCCTACAATGAGCAGTTCTTC. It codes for CSSGESSYNEQFF.

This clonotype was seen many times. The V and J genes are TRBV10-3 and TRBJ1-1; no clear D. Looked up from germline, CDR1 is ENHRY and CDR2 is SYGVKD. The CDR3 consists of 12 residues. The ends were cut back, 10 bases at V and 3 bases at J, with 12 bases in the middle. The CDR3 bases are TGTGCCACCCAGCCCGGATACACTGAAGCTTTCTTT. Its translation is CATQPGYTEAFF.

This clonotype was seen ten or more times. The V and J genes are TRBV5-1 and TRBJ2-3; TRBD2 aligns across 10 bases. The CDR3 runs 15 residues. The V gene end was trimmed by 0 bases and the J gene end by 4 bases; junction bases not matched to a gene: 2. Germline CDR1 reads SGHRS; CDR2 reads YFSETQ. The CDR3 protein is CASSLGTSGADTQYF. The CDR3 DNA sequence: TGCGCCAGCAGCTTGGGGACTAGCGGAGCAGATACGCAGTATTTT.

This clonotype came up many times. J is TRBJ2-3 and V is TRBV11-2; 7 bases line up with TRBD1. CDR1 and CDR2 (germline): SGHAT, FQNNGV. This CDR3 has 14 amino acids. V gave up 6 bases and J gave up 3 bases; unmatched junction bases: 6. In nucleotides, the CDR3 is TGTGCCAGCAGATTGACAGGGCGGACAGATACGCAGTATTTT. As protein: CASRLTGRTDTQYF.

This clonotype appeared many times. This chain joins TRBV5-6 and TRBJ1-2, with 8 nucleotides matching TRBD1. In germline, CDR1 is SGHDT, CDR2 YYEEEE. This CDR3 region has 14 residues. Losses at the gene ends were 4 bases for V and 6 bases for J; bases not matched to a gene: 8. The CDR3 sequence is CASSQRTGTDGYTF. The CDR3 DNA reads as TGTGCCAGCAGCCAGAGGACAGGGACGGATGGCTACACCTTC.

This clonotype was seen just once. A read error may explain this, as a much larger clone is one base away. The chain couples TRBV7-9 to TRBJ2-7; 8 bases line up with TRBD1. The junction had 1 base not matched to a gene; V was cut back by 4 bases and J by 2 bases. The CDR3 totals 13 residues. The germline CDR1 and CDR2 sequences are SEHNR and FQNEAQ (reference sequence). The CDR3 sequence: CASSWTGTYEQYF. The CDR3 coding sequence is TGTGCCAGCAGCTGGACAGGGACCTACGAGCAGTACTTC.

The CDR3 DNA sequence: TGCAGCGTTGACGGCATGAACACTGAAGCTTTCTTT. Residues: CSVDGMNTEAFF. The chain recombines TRBV29-1 with TRBJ1-1; the D is unclear. Trimming pared 3 bases from V and 0 bases from J, leaving 5 bases between. This CDR3 is 12 amino acids long. Germline V gene data show CDR1 as SQVTM and CDR2 as ANQGSEA.

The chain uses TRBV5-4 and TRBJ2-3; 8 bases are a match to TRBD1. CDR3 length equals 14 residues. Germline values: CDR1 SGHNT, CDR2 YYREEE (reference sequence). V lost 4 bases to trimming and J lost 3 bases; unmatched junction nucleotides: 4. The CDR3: CASSPGQGTDTQYF. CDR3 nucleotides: TGTGCCAGCAGCCCAGGACAGGGAACAGATACGCAGTATTTT.

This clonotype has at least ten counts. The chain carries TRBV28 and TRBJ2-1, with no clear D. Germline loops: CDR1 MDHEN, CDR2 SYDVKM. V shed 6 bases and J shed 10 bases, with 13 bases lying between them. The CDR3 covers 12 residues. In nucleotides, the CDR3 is TGTGCCAGCAGCATTCCAGTGGGAGAGCAGTTCTTC. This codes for CASSIPVGEQFF.